This T cell receptor beta chain was sequenced during a study of cytomegalovirus exposure and HLA in healthy donors. Study outcomes and limitations: About 87% or about 30% of the time was how often most TCR beta V segments were productive, according to an earlier analysis. In a later analysis, HLA-associated TCR beta chains were more clonally expanded than equally common others.

PCR used 60 Vbeta primers and 13 Jbeta primers. The assay was immunoSEQ multiplex PCR, and TCRdb's table has in-frame clones only and misses some. The table counts tens of thousands of clones; about 6.2% lies in the top ten. Samples came from healthy bone marrow donors. A word on this clone: Its antigen is unknown.

The sample was PBMCs. This sequence originates from a human donor in good health.

CDR3 coding DNA: TGTGCCAGCACCCGGTCCCCTAGCACAGATACGCAGTATTTT. It yields the protein CASTRSPSTDTQYF. The chain is built from TRBV6-5 and TRBJ2-3; the D is unclear. V lost 7 bases and J lost 0, with 11 bases in between. The length of the CDR3 is 14 residues. Germline assignment: CDR1 MNHEY and CDR2 SVGAGI.